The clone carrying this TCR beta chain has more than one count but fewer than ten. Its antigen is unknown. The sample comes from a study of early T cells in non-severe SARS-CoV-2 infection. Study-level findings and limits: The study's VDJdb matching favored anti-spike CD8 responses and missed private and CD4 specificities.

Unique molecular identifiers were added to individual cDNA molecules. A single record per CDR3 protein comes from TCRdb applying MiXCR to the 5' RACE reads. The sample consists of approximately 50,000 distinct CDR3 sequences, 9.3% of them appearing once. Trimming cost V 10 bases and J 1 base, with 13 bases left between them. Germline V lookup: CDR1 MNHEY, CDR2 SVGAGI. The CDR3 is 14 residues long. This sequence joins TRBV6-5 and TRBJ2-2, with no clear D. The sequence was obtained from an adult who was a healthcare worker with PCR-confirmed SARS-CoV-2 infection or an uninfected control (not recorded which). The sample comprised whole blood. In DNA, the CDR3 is TGTGCCACCTGGGGTCCTTTGAACACCGGGGAGCTGTTTTTT. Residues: CATWGPLNTGELFF.